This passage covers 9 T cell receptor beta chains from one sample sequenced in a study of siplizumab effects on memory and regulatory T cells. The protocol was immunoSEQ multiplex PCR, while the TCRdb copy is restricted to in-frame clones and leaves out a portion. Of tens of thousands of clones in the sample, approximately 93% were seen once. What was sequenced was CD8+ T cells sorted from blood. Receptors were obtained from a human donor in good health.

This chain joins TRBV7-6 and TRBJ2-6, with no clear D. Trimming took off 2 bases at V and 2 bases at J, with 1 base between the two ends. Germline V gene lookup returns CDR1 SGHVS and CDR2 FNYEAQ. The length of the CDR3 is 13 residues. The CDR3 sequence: CASSLPGANVLTF. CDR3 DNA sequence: TGTGCCAGCAGCTTACCTGGGGCCAACGTCCTGACTTTC.

The CDR3 is CASSADGVGPPLHF. The CDR3 coding sequence is TGTGCCAGCAGCGCCGACGGGGTAGGACCACCCCTCCACTTT. This rearrangement joins TRBV9 to TRBJ1-6; the D is unclear. Deletions cut 3 bases from V and 11 bases from J, with 15 bases between. This CDR3 is 14 amino acids long. Germline lookup yields CDR1 SGDLS and CDR2 YYNGEE.

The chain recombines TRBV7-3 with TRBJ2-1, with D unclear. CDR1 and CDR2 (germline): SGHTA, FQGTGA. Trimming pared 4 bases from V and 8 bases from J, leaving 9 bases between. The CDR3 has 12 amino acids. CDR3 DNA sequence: TGTGCCAGCAGCTCAGGTTGGGATGAGCAGTTCTTC. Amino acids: CASSSGWDEQFF.

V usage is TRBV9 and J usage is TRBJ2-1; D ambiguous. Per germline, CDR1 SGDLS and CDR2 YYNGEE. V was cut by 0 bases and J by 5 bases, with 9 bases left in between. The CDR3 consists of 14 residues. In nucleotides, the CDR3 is TGTGCCAGCAGCGTAGACACCCCCCACAATGAGCAGTTCTTC. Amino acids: CASSVDTPHNEQFF.

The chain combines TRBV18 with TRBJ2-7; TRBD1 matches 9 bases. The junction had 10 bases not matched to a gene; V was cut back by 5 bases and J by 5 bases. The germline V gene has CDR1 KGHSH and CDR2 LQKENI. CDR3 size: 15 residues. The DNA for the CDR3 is TGTGCCAGCTCATCGCCGGGACAGGGATACGACGAGCAGTACTTC. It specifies CASSSPGQGYDEQYF.

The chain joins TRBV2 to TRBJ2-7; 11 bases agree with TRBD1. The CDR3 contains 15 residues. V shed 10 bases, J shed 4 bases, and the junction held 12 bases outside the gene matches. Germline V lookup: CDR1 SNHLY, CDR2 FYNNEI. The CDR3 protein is CAIRDGQGARYEQYF. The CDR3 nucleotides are TGTGCCATAAGGGATGGACAGGGGGCGCGGTACGAGCAGTACTTC.

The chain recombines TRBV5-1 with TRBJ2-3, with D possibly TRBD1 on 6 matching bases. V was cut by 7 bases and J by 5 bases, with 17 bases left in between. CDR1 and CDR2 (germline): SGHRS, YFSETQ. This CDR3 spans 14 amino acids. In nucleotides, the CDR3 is TGCGCCAGCGGGGTGACAGGACCTATAGATACGCAGTATTTT. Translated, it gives CASGVTGPIDTQYF. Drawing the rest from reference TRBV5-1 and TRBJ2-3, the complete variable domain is KAGVTQTPRYLIKTRGQQVTLSCSPISGHRSVSWYQQTPGQGLQFLFEYFSETQRNKGNFPGRFSGRQFSNSRSEMNVSTLELGDSALYLCASGVTGPIDTQYFGPGTRLTVL.

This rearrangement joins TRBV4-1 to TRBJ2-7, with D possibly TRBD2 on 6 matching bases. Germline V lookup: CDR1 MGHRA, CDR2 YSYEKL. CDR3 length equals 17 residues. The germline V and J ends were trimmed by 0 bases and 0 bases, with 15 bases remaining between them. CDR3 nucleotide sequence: TGCGCCAGCAGCCAAGACCGGACTGGCGGGGACTCCTACGAGCAGTACTTC. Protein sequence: CASSQDRTGGDSYEQYF.

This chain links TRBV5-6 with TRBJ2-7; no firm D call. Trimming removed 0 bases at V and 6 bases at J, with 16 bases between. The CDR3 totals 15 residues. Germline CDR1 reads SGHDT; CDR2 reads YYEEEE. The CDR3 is CASSLDSTPSLEQYF. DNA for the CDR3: TGTGCCAGCAGCTTGGACTCGACTCCCTCACTCGAGCAGTACTTC.